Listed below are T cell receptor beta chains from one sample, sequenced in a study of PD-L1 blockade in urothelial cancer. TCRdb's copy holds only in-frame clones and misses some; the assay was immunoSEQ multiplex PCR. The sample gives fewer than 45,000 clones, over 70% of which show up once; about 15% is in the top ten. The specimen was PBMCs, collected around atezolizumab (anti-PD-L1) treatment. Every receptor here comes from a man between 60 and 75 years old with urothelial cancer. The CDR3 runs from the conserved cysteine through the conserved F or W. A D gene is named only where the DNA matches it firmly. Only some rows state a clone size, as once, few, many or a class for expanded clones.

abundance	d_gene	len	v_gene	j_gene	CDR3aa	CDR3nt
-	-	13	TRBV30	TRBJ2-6	CASTGPNGNVLTF	TGTGCGTCGACAGGTCCTAACGGTAACGTCCTGACTTTC
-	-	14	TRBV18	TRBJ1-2	CASSDTGSNYGYTF	TGTGCCAGCTCAGACACAGGGTCTAACTATGGCTACACCTTC
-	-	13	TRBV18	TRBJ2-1	CASSSDFLNEQFF	TGTGCCAGCTCATCGGACTTCTTGAATGAGCAGTTCTTC
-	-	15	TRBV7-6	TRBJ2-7	CASSSLGSDSYEQYF	TGTGCCAGCAGCTCCCTGGGTAGCGACTCCTACGAGCAGTACTTC
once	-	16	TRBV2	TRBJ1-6	CASSGGGTINNSPLHF	TGTGCCAGCAGTGGGGGGGGGACAATAAATAATTCACCCCTCCACTTT
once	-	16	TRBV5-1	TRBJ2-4	CASSENTGLLKNIQYF	TGCGCCAGCAGCGAGAATACAGGGTTACTCAAAAACATTCAGTACTTC
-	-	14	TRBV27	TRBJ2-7	CASSLIGQSYEQYF	TGTGCCAGCAGTTTGATCGGACAGTCCTACGAGCAGTACTTC
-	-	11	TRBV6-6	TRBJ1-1	CASSPILGAFF	TGTGCCAGCAGCCCCATACTCGGAGCTTTCTTT
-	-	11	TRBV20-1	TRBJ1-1	CSARETLEAFF	TGCAGTGCTAGAGAGACACTCGAAGCTTTCTTT
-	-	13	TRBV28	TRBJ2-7	CASRHRVLDEQYF	TGTGCCAGCAGGCACAGGGTGCTTGACGAGCAGTACTTC
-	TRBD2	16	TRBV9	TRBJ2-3	CASSVGVGRGTDTQYF	TGTGCCAGCAGCGTAGGGGTCGGGAGGGGCACAGATACGCAGTATTTT
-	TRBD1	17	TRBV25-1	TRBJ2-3	CASSNPLGQGGSDTQYF	TGTGCCAGCTCCAACCCCTTGGGACAGGGAGGTTCAGATACGCAGTATTTT
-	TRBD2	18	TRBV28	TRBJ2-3	CASSSGLAGESSTDTQYF	TGTGCCAGCAGTTCAGGGTTGGCGGGGGAATCTAGCACAGATACGCAGTATTTT
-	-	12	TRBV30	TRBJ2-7	CAWSPLGDEQYF	TGTGCCTGGAGTCCGCTCGGGGACGAGCAGTACTTC
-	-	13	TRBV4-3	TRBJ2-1	CASSQSRDYEQFF	TGCGCCAGCAGCCAATCCAGGGATTATGAGCAGTTCTTC
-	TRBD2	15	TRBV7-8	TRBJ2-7	CASSRGLAGVYEQYF	TGTGCCAGCAGCCGGGGACTAGCGGGGGTGTACGAGCAGTACTTC
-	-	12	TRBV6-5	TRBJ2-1	CASSYGGVVQFF	TGTGCCAGCAGTTACGGCGGGGTCGTGCAGTTCTTC
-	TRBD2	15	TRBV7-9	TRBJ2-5	CASSLAAGGSETQYF	TGTGCCAGCAGCTTAGCAGCGGGGGGGTCAGAGACCCAGTACTTC
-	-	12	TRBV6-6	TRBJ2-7	CASSYVAYEQYF	TGTGCCAGCAGTTACGTGGCATACGAGCAGTACTTC
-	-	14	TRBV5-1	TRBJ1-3	CASSPRGVEHTIYF	TGCGCCAGCAGCCCCAGGGGAGTTGAACACACCATATATTTT
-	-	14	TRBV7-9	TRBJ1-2	CASSLWDIDYGYTF	TGTGCCAGCAGCTTATGGGACATAGACTATGGCTACACCTTC
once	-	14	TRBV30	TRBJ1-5	CAWSLGTSHQPQHF	TGTGCCTGGAGTCTAGGGACAAGTCATCAGCCCCAGCATTTT
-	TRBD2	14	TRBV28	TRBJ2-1	CASRASGRYNEQFF	TGTGCCAGCAGGGCCAGCGGGAGATACAATGAGCAGTTCTTC
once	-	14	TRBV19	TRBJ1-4	CATSRTVPGEKLFF	TGTGCCACCTCTCGGACAGTCCCGGGGGAAAAACTGTTTTTT
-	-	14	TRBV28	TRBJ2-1	CASSSPSEVREQFF	TGTGCCAGCAGTTCCCCCTCCGAGGTTCGTGAGCAGTTCTTC
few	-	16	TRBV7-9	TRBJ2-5	CASRLGGSPKQETQYF	TGTGCCAGCAGACTGGGGGGTTCTCCCAAGCAAGAGACCCAGTACTTC
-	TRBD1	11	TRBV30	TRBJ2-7	CAWAQGYEQYF	TGTGCCTGGGCACAGGGGTACGAGCAGTACTTC
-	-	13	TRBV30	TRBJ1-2	CAWSVLYGSGYTF	TGTGCCTGGAGTGTATTGTATGGGAGTGGCTACACCTTC
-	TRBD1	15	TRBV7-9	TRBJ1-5	CASSPDRVVGQPQHF	TGTGCCAGCAGCCCGGACAGGGTTGTTGGGCAGCCCCAGCATTTT